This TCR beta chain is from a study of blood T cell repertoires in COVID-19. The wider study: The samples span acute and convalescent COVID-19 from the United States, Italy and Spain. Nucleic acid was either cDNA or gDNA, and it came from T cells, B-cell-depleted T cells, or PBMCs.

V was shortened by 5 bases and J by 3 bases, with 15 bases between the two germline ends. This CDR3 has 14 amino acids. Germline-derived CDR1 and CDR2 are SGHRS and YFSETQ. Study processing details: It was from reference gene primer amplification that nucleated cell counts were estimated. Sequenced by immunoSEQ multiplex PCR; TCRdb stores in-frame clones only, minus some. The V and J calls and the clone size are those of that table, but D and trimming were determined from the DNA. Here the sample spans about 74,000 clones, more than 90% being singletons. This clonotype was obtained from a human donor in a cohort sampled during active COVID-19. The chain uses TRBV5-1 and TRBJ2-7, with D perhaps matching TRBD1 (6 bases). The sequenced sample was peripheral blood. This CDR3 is CASRLTEGVYEQYF. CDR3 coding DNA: TGCGCCAGCAGATTAACAGAGGGGGTCTACGAGCAGTACTTC. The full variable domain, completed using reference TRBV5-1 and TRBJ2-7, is KAGVTQTPRYLIKTRGQQVTLSCSPISGHRSVSWYQQTPGQGLQFLFEYFSETQRNKGNFPGRFSGRQFSNSRSEMNVSTLELGDSALYLCASRLTEGVYEQYFGPGTRLTVT.